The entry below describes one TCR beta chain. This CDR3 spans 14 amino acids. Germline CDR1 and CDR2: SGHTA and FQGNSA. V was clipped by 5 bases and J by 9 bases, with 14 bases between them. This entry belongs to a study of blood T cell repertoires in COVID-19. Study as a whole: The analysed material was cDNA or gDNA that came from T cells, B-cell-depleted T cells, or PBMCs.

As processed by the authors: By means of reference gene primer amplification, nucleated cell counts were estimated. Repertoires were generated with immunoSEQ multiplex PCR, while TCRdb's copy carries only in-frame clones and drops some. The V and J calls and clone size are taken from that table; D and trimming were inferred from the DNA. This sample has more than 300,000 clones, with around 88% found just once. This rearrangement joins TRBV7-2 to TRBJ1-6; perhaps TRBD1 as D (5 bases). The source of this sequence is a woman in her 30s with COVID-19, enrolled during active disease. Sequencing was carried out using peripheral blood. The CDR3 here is CASSTRDRSSPLHF. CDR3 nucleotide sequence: TGTGCCAGCAGCACCAGGGATCGGAGTTCACCCCTCCACTTT.